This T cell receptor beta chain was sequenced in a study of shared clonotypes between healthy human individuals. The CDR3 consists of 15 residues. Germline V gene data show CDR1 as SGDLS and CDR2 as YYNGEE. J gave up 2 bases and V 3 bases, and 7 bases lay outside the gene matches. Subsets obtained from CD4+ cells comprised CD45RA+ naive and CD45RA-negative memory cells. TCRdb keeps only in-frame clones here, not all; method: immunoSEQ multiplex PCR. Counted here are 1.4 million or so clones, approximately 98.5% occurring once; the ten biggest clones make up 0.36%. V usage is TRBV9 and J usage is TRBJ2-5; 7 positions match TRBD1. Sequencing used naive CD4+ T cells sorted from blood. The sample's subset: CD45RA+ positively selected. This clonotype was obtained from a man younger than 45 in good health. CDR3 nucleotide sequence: TGTGCCAGCAGCGCCCTAGGGACAGCTCAAGAGACCCAGTACTTC. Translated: CASSALGTAQETQYF.